Below, 26 T cell receptor beta chains from the same sample are listed, as sequenced in a study of cytomegalovirus exposure and HLA in healthy donors. PCR employed 60 Vbeta and 13 Jbeta primers. Generated by immunoSEQ multiplex PCR, the TCRdb table keeps only in-frame clones and is missing some. The repertoire holds 90,000 to 130,000 clones, with over 65% as singletons. Sequenced material: PBMCs. These TCRs come from a man younger than 40 in good health and CMV-seropositive.

V usage is TRBV5-4 and J usage is TRBJ1-6; TRBD1 is a possible D gene (5 bases). The CDR3 length is 15 residues. Deletions cut 3 bases from V and 10 bases from J, with 17 bases between. Germline values: CDR1 SGHNT, CDR2 YYREEE (reference sequence). The CDR3 DNA follows: TGTGCCAGCAGCTCAGGGTCAGGGTTAAGATCACCCCTCCACTTT. Its translation is CASSSGSGLRSPLHF.

The J gene is TRBJ1-4, the V gene TRBV7-9, with 8 bases identical to TRBD1. Trimming cost V 5 bases and J 5 bases; bases outside gene matches: 4. The CDR3 runs 14 residues. In germline, CDR1 is SEHNR, CDR2 FQNEAQ (reference sequence). The CDR3 is CASSPRQGNEKLFF. The CDR3 bases are TGTGCCAGCAGCCCCCGACAGGGGAATGAAAAACTGTTTTTT.

The CDR3 sequence is CASSLVGTGRSPLHF. Here the CDR3 DNA reads TGTGCCAGCAGTTTGGTCGGGACAGGGAGATCACCCCTCCACTTT. This chain connects TRBV27 to TRBJ1-6; TRBD1 matches 9 bases. Germline CDR1 and CDR2: MNHEY and SMNVEV (reference sequence). The CDR3 consists of 15 residues. V lost 3 bases and J lost 10; bases outside the gene matches: 7.

This rearrangement joins TRBV4-3 to TRBJ2-3; 13 bases are shared with TRBD2. CDR1 is LGHNA, CDR2 YSLEER, per germline. This CDR3 comprises 17 residues. After removal of 4 bases from V and 2 bases from J, the junction contained 6 bases not matched to a gene. The CDR3 sequence: CASSPTGTSGATDTQYF. The CDR3 bases are TGCGCCAGCAGCCCGACCGGGACTAGCGGGGCCACAGATACGCAGTATTTT.

The chain joins TRBV6-1 to TRBJ1-1, with D maybe TRBD1 (6 bases). The V gene lost 10 bases and the J gene lost 1 base, with 16 bases spanning the gap. CDR1 is MNHNS and CDR2 is SASEGT in the germline V gene. CDR3 size: 14 residues. DNA of the CDR3: TGTGCCATACGGGAGGGGGGATGGAACACTGAAGCTTTCTTT. Its protein product is CAIREGGWNTEAFF.

This clone was detected only a few times. V gene TRBV11-2 combines with J gene TRBJ2-7; 9 bases match TRBD1. In germline, CDR1 is SGHAT, CDR2 FQNNGV. The CDR3 length is 16 residues. With 5 bases clipped from V and 3 bases from J, the junction kept 11 bases outside the gene matches. CDR3 in amino acids: CASSPDGTGSGYEQYF. The CDR3 DNA reads TGTGCCAGCAGCCCAGACGGGACAGGGAGCGGCTACGAGCAGTACTTC.

V usage is TRBV27 and J usage is TRBJ1-2, with D tentatively TRBD1 (5 bases). Germline V gene lookup returns CDR1 MNHEY and CDR2 SMNVEV (reference sequence). The CDR3 has 15 amino acids. V was pared by 5 bases and J by 0 bases, with 13 bases between. The CDR3 region is CASSPARGANYGYTF. The CDR3 DNA reads TGTGCCAGCAGTCCCGCTCGGGGGGCTAACTATGGCTACACCTTC.

This clone was recorded only once. The V gene is TRBV7-9, the J gene TRBJ1-1; TRBD1 is a possible D gene (5 bases). V was clipped by 7 bases and J by 0 bases, with 21 bases between them. This CDR3 is built from 17 residues. Germline CDR1 is SEHNR and CDR2 is FQNEAQ (reference sequence). The DNA for the CDR3 is TGTGCCAGCACCCTTCTCAAGGGGAAGAGAGTGAACACTGAAGCTTTCTTT. This codes for CASTLLKGKRVNTEAFF.

The genes are TRBV5-1 and TRBJ2-2, with 7 bases lining up with TRBD1. Looked up from germline, CDR1 is SGHRS and CDR2 is YFSETQ. J lost 5 bases, V lost 2 bases, and 3 bases had no gene match. The CDR3 sequence is 14 residues long. In DNA, the CDR3 is TGCGCCAGCAGCTTCACAGGGGTAACCGGGGAGCTGTTTTTT. It encodes CASSFTGVTGELFF.

V and J are TRBV18 and TRBJ1-5, with 7 bases lining up with TRBD1. The CDR3 sequence is 17 residues long. Germline CDR1 KGHSH, CDR2 LQKENI. V lost 1 base to trimming and J lost 5 bases; unmatched junction nucleotides: 11. The CDR3 region is CASSPLGTARGYQPQHF. The CDR3 region has the DNA TGTGCCAGCTCACCACTCGGGACAGCTAGGGGGTATCAGCCCCAGCATTTT.

This clone was seen once. The chain uses TRBV5-4 and TRBJ2-1; 12 bases line up with TRBD2. CDR1 is SGHNT, CDR2 YYREEE, per germline (reference sequence). J was trimmed by 4 bases and V by 4 bases; bases with no gene match: 6. The CDR3 is 16 amino acids. The CDR3 protein is CASSPSGTSGYNEQFF. CDR3 in DNA: TGTGCCAGCAGCCCCTCCGGGACTAGCGGGTACAATGAGCAGTTCTTC.

The J gene is TRBJ1-1, the V gene TRBV28, with D maybe TRBD1 (6 bases). The CDR3 runs 11 residues. From germline, CDR1 is MDHEN and CDR2 SYDVKM. V was cut by 3 bases and J by 11 bases, with 10 bases left in between. The DNA of the CDR3 is TGTGCCAGCAGTTTCAACAGGGAGGCTTTCTTT. Its protein is CASSFNREAFF.

The chain couples TRBV27 to TRBJ2-2; D might be TRBD1 (5 bases). Trimming shortened V by 4 bases and J by 1 base, and 7 bases separated the two germline ends. The CDR3 is made up of 14 amino acids. Germline V gene sequence: CDR1 MNHEY, CDR2 SMNVEV (reference sequence). This CDR3 is CASSSGQNTGELFF. Written as DNA, the CDR3 is TGTGCCAGCAGTTCCGGACAGAACACCGGGGAGCTGTTTTTT.

V gene TRBV10-3 combines with J gene TRBJ2-7, with D possibly TRBD1 on 6 matching bases. The length of the CDR3 is 14 residues. V was clipped by 7 bases and J by 3 bases, with 16 bases between them. CDR1 is ENHRY and CDR2 is SYGVKD in the germline V gene. CDR3 DNA sequence: TGTGCCATCACCCCCCACCCGACAGGCTACGAGCAGTACTTC. Its translation: CAITPHPTGYEQYF.

V usage is TRBV2 and J usage is TRBJ1-1; 8 bases match TRBD1. The germline CDR1 and CDR2 sequences are SNHLY and FYNNEI. The V segment lost 2 bases and the J segment 7 bases; nucleotides outside the gene matches: 3. The CDR3 runs 13 residues. The CDR3 DNA reads TGTGCCAGCAGTGAATCCAGGGGGCTTGAAGCTTTCTTT. Translation: CASSESRGLEAFF. Filled out from reference TRBV2 and TRBJ1-1, the complete variable domain reads EPEVTQTPSHQVTQMGQEVILRCVPISNHLYFYWYRQILGQKVEFLVSFYNNEISEKSEIFDDQFSVERPDGSNFTLKIRSTKLEDSAMYFCASSESRGLEAFFGQGTRLTVV.

This clone was detected only once. The V call is TRBV30, the J call TRBJ2-4; TRBD1 matches at 7 bases. CDR1 GTSNPN and CDR2 SVGIG come from the germline V gene (reference sequence). V gave up 3 bases and J gave up 13 bases; unmatched junction bases: 6. The CDR3 is 11 residues long. The CDR3 nucleotides read TGTGCCTGGAGAAAGGGACAGCTACAGTACTTC. Protein sequence: CAWRKGQLQYF.

The V gene is TRBV6-6, the J gene TRBJ1-2, with TRBD1 matching 9 bases. With V trimmed by 2 bases and J by 2 bases, 3 bases remained unmatched. Germline lookup yields CDR1 MNHNY and CDR2 SVGAGI (reference sequence). The CDR3 spans 15 residues. The CDR3 bases are TGTGCCAGCAGTTACCAGGGACAGGGAAACTATGGCTACACCTTC. Translated: CASSYQGQGNYGYTF.

This rearrangement joins TRBV6-1 to TRBJ1-5, with a possible D match to TRBD1 (5 bases). Deletions cut 3 bases from V and 0 bases from J, with 6 bases between. This CDR3 region has 14 residues. Per germline, CDR1 MNHNS and CDR2 SASEGT. The CDR3: CASSETVSNQPQHF. CDR3 coding DNA: TGTGCCAGCAGTGAGACAGTTAGCAATCAGCCCCAGCATTTT.

The chain carries TRBV5-5 and TRBJ2-5; D is undetermined. The V end was cut by 1 base, the J end by 2 bases, with 12 bases between. The germline V gene encodes CDR1 SGHKS and CDR2 YYEKEE (reference sequence). The CDR3 has 15 amino acids. The DNA of the CDR3 is TGTGCCAGCAGCTTGACGGCAGCGATACAAGAGACCCAGTACTTC. It is translated as CASSLTAAIQETQYF. Filled out from reference TRBV5-5 and TRBJ2-5, the complete variable domain reads DAGVTQSPTHLIKTRGQQVTLRCSPISGHKSVSWYQQVLGQGPQFIFQYYEKEERGRGNFPDRFSARQFPNYSSELNVNALLLGDSALYLCASSLTAAIQETQYFGPGTRLLVL.

This clone showed up just a few times. V is TRBV10-3 and J is TRBJ2-3; 9 bases align to TRBD1. The V and J ends lost 10 bases and 5 bases, in that order; junction bases with no gene match: 4. Germline V gives CDR1 ENHRY, CDR2 SYGVKD. The CDR3 is made up of 12 amino acids. CDR3 sequence reads: CANRDREDTQYF. The CDR3 coding sequence is TGTGCCAACCGGGACAGGGAAGATACGCAGTATTTT.

This clone is a singleton in its sample. V is TRBV9 and J is TRBJ2-1, with a tentative D call TRBD2 (7 bases). The CDR3 spans 15 residues. The V end lost 3 bases, the J end lost 7 bases, and 17 bases lay between the germline ends. From germline, CDR1 is SGDLS and CDR2 YYNGEE. The CDR3 protein is CASSAPGGGHNEQFF. The DNA of the CDR3 is TGTGCCAGCAGCGCCCCTGGGGGGGGCCATAATGAGCAGTTCTTC.

The chain links TRBV28 to TRBJ2-4, with 9 bases fitting TRBD1. J was trimmed by 3 bases and V by 4 bases; bases with no gene match: 7. Germline V lookup: CDR1 MDHEN, CDR2 SYDVKM. The CDR3 loop spans 16 amino acids. The CDR3 region has the DNA TGTGCCAGCAGTTCGGGGACAGGGCAGGGCAAAAACATTCAGTACTTC. The encoded protein is CASSSGTGQGKNIQYF.

The chain employs TRBV6-5 and TRBJ1-6; 7 bases fit TRBD1. The trim removed 0 bases at V and 9 bases at J, leaving 5 bases unmatched. This CDR3 is built from 15 residues. Germline assignment: CDR1 MNHEY and CDR2 SVGAGI. The CDR3 region is CASSYSQGVSSPLHF. DNA for the CDR3: TGTGCCAGCAGTTACTCCCAGGGGGTTAGTTCACCCCTCCACTTT.

The rearrangement links TRBV7-9 to TRBJ2-7, with D possibly being TRBD1 (6 bases). CDR3 length equals 16 residues. V dropped 5 bases and J dropped 5 bases, with 22 bases sitting between them. CDR1 is SEHNR and CDR2 is FQNEAQ in the germline V gene (reference sequence). CDR3 DNA sequence: TGTGCCAGCAGCCCAGACTACGGACAGCAGGTCCACGAGCAGTACTTC. It translates to CASSPDYGQQVHEQYF.

CDR3 amino acids: CASSAHRGLIYGYTF. The CDR3 DNA reads as TGTGCCAGCAGTGCTCACAGGGGGCTTATCTATGGCTACACCTTC. The chain uses TRBV27 and TRBJ1-2; TRBD1 agrees at 9 bases. CDR1 is MNHEY and CDR2 is SMNVEV in the germline V gene (reference sequence). The CDR3 length is 15 residues. The junction had 8 bases not matched to a gene; V was cut back by 5 bases and J by 4 bases.

This chain joins TRBV18 and TRBJ1-2; 7 bases fit TRBD1. V was clipped by 2 bases and J by 8 bases; unmatched bases: 5. The CDR3 runs 13 residues. Germline CDR1 reads KGHSH; CDR2 reads LQKENI. The CDR3 here is CASSPLTGEGYTF. CDR3 in DNA: TGTGCCAGCTCACCATTAACAGGGGAAGGCTACACCTTC.